This passage covers 29 T cell receptor beta chains from one sample sequenced in a study of blood T cell repertoires in COVID-19. This table comes from immunoSEQ multiplex PCR, and its TCRdb copy is limited to in-frame clones, with some not included. The table shows 150,000 to 200,000 clones, with roughly 70% occurring only once. The sample was peripheral blood. These receptor sequences come from a woman older than 75 with acute or convalescent COVID-19.

A single count supports this clone. The chain has TRBV6-5 and TRBJ2-1; no reliable D call. Germline loops: CDR1 MNHEY, CDR2 SVGAGI. V lost 2 bases and J lost 2, with 4 bases in between. The CDR3 is 13 residues long. The CDR3 reads CASSYDTYNEQFF. Written as DNA, the CDR3 is TGTGCCAGCAGTTACGACACCTACAATGAGCAGTTCTTC.

This clone turned up a few times. The chain joins TRBV5-1 to TRBJ1-1; no reliable D call. This CDR3 is built from 13 residues. Germline lookup yields CDR1 SGHRS and CDR2 YFSETQ. V was cut by 6 bases and J by 5 bases, with 14 bases left in between. The chain's CDR3 is CASKRLEMTEAFF. CDR3 nucleotides: TGCGCCAGCAAACGGCTGGAGATGACTGAAGCTTTCTTT.

The V call is TRBV29-1, the J call TRBJ2-7; 8 nucleotides match TRBD1. The CDR3 runs to 12 residues. V lost 4 bases and J lost 6; bases outside the gene matches: 5. Germline V gene lookup returns CDR1 SQVTM and CDR2 ANQGSEA. DNA for the CDR3: TGCAGCGTTGGGACAGGGATCAGCGAGCAGTACTTC. As protein: CSVGTGISEQYF.

This chain uses TRBV27 with TRBJ1-1; 8 nucleotides line up with TRBD1. V lost 2 bases and J lost 2; bases outside the gene matches: 1. CDR1 is MNHEY and CDR2 is SMNVEV in the germline V gene (reference sequence). There are 14 residues in the CDR3. In DNA, the CDR3 is TGTGCCAGCAGTTTAACAGGGGGTAACACTGAAGCTTTCTTT. Its translation: CASSLTGGNTEAFF.

The CDR3 region is CASSLAPGTGNTIYF. The CDR3 DNA follows: TGCGCCAGCAGCTTGGCCCCGGGGACTGGAAACACCATATATTTT. V is TRBV5-1 and J is TRBJ1-3, with D unclear. This CDR3 contains 15 residues. The V gene lost 0 bases and the J gene lost 2 bases, with 9 bases spanning the gap. Germline CDR1 reads SGHRS; CDR2 reads YFSETQ.

The chain joins TRBV5-1 to TRBJ2-4, with a tentative D call TRBD2 (6 bases). Germline V lookup: CDR1 SGHRS, CDR2 YFSETQ. V was shortened by 4 bases and J by 2 bases, with 13 bases between the two germline ends. CDR3 length: 15 residues. CDR3 in DNA: TGCGCCAGCAGCCCCATGGGGGGAACCAAAAACATTCAGTACTTC. It is translated as CASSPMGGTKNIQYF.

The V gene is TRBV7-2, the J gene TRBJ2-1, with 9 bases identical to TRBD2. Trimming cost V 3 bases and J 0 bases; bases outside gene matches: 6. CDR3 length equals 17 residues. Per the germline V gene, CDR1 is SGHTA and CDR2 is FQGNSA. DNA of the CDR3: TGTGCCAGCAGCTTTGCGGGAGGGGCGAGCTCCTACAATGAGCAGTTCTTC. Protein: CASSFAGGASSYNEQFF. Full variable domain (remainder filled in from reference TRBV7-2 and TRBJ2-1): GAGVSQSPSNKVTEKGKDVELRCDPISGHTALYWYRQSLGQGLEFLIYFQGNSAPDKSGLPSDRFSAERTGGSVSTLTIQRTQQEDSAVYLCASSFAGGASSYNEQFFGPGTRLTVL.

The chain links TRBV3-1 (or the pseudogene TRBV3-2) to TRBJ1-5; a possible D gene is TRBD1 (5 bases). Deletions cut 0 bases from V and 5 bases from J, with 11 bases between. This CDR3 comprises 15 residues. Germline CDR1 reads LGHDT; CDR2 reads YNNKEL (reference sequence). CDR3 DNA sequence: TGTGCCAGCAGCCAAGATTCTACAGGAGATCAGCCCCAGCATTTT. As protein: CASSQDSTGDQPQHF.

The rearrangement joins TRBV3-1 (or the pseudogene TRBV3-2) to TRBJ1-3; TRBD1 might be the D (6 bases). This CDR3 region has 18 residues. Germline CDR1 reads LGHDT; CDR2 reads YNNKEL (reference sequence). V lost 5 bases and J lost 0, with 20 bases in between. The CDR3, as DNA: TGTGCCAGCAGCTATACGTCCGGACAGACTTACTCTGGAAACACCATATATTTT. This encodes CASSYTSGQTYSGNTIYF.

This clone has just one count. The chain recombines TRBV28 with TRBJ1-1; the D gene is possibly TRBD1 (5 bases). V dropped 6 bases and J dropped 11 bases, with 22 bases sitting between them. Germline CDR1 MDHEN, CDR2 SYDVKM. The CDR3 length is 14 residues. The CDR3 nucleotides read TGTGCCAGCAGCCTTTACGGGGGGAGCCGATCCGCTTTCTTT. Its translation: CASSLYGGSRSAFF. The entire variable domain, with the rest obtained from reference TRBV28 and TRBJ1-1, is as follows: DVKVTQSSRYLVKRTGEKVFLECVQDMDHENMFWYRQDPGLGLRLIYFSYDVKMKEKGDIPEGYSVSREKKERFSLILESASTNQTSMYLCASSLYGGSRSAFFGQGTRLTVV.

This chain connects TRBV6-6 to TRBJ1-1; TRBD1 aligns across 7 bases. There are 14 residues in the CDR3. The junction had 6 bases not matched to a gene; V was cut back by 6 bases and J by 2 bases. Germline V CDR1 and CDR2: MNHNY, SVGAGI (reference sequence). CDR3 bases: TGTGCCAGCAGCGATCGACAGGGAAACACTGAAGCTTTCTTT. Residues: CASSDRQGNTEAFF.

The chain recombines TRBV14 with TRBJ2-3; D remains ambiguous. The CDR3 covers 14 residues. CDR1 is SGHDN, CDR2 FVKESK, per germline. Trimming removed 2 bases from V and 1 base from J, with 7 bases in between. Here the CDR3 DNA reads TGTGCCAGCAGCCAATTACTGCGCACAGATACGCAGTATTTT. This gives the protein CASSQLLRTDTQYF.

This sequence joins TRBV27 and TRBJ1-2, with TRBD1 identical over 11 bases. The germline V gene encodes CDR1 MNHEY and CDR2 SMNVEV (reference sequence). The CDR3 spans 13 residues. V trimming: 4 bases; J trimming: 8 bases; junction bases outside the gene matches: 3. CDR3 bases: TGTGCCAGCAGTTCTGGGACAGGGGGGGGCTACACCTTC. Protein: CASSSGTGGGYTF.

The chain combines TRBV4-3 with TRBJ2-3; 8 bases align to TRBD1. The V and J ends lost 1 base and 6 bases, in that order; junction bases with no gene match: 9. The CDR3 spans 16 residues. Germline lookup yields CDR1 LGHNA and CDR2 YSLEER. The CDR3 DNA sequence: TGCGCCAGCAGCCAAGGTAGCAGGGGGCGCATGGATACGCAGTATTTT. Translated, it gives CASSQGSRGRMDTQYF.

The chain links TRBV7-8 to TRBJ2-7; 11 bases are a match to TRBD2. This CDR3 comprises 15 residues. Germline CDR1 and CDR2: SGHVS and FQNEAQ. V shed 5 bases, J shed 1 base, and the junction held 4 bases outside the gene matches. CDR3 loop: CASSPRLAGSYEQYF. The DNA of the CDR3 is TGTGCCAGCAGCCCGCGACTAGCGGGATCCTACGAGCAGTACTTC.

The chain employs TRBV27 and TRBJ2-7; 10 nucleotides line up with TRBD1. The CDR3 totals 14 residues. J was trimmed by 5 bases and V by 7 bases; bases with no gene match: 8. Germline V gene lookup returns CDR1 MNHEY and CDR2 SMNVEV (reference sequence). CDR3 sequence (DNA): TGTGCCAGCACTTCCGGACAGGGGGTTCACGAGCAGTACTTC. This encodes CASTSGQGVHEQYF.

The chain links TRBV29-1 to TRBJ2-1; D possibly corresponds to TRBD2 (5 bases). Germline V lookup: CDR1 SQVTM, CDR2 ANQGSEA. The ends were cut back, 4 bases at V and 12 bases at J, with 13 bases in the middle. The CDR3 contains 11 residues. CDR3 in DNA: TGCAGCGTTGCTGGTTCCCTAGCGCAGTTCTTC. It translates to CSVAGSLAQFF.

In regard to this clone: This could be a read error, since a much larger clone is one nucleotide away. The chain couples TRBV7-9 to TRBJ1-1; D may be TRBD1 (6 bases). Germline-derived CDR1 and CDR2 are SEHNR and FQNEAQ (reference sequence). V lost 5 bases to trimming and J lost 1 base, with 8 bases between them. The CDR3 loop spans 13 amino acids. The CDR3 DNA sequence: TGTGCCAGCAGCCAACAGGGGAACACTGAAGCTTTCTTT. Residues: CASSQQGNTEAFF.

The chain joins TRBV4-1 to TRBJ2-5, with D maybe TRBD1 (6 bases). Trimming cost V 2 bases and J 5 bases, with 15 bases left between them. Germline lookup yields CDR1 MGHRA and CDR2 YSYEKL. CDR3 length: 15 amino acids. This CDR3 reads CASSQHYTGRETQYF. CDR3 DNA: TGCGCCAGCAGCCAACATTACACAGGGCGGGAGACCCAGTACTTC.

In this sample, this clone turned up a few times. J is TRBJ2-5 and V is TRBV9; TRBD2 is a possible D gene (5 bases). This CDR3 has 15 residues. Trimming left V 4 bases short and J 2 bases short, with 15 bases between. The V gene's germline CDR1 is SGDLS and CDR2 YYNGEE. The CDR3 loop reads CASSSQGSRQETQYF. For the CDR3, the DNA is TGTGCCAGCAGCTCCCAAGGGAGTAGGCAAGAGACCCAGTACTTC.

The J gene is TRBJ1-1, the V gene TRBV5-1, with D possibly matching TRBD1 (5 bases). This CDR3 region has 15 residues. Trimming shortened V by 5 bases and J by 1 base, and 15 bases separated the two germline ends. In germline, CDR1 is SGHRS, CDR2 YFSETQ. The CDR3 region is CASRESRARNTEAFF. As DNA, the CDR3 is TGCGCCAGCAGGGAAAGCAGGGCTCGGAACACTGAAGCTTTCTTT. Together with reference TRBV5-1 and TRBJ1-1, the CDR3 gives the full variable domain: KAGVTQTPRYLIKTRGQQVTLSCSPISGHRSVSWYQQTPGQGLQFLFEYFSETQRNKGNFPGRFSGRQFSNSRSEMNVSTLELGDSALYLCASRESRARNTEAFFGQGTRLTVV.

The chain recombines TRBV7-2 with TRBJ2-7, with a weak D call TRBD2 (6 bases). Trimming took off 6 bases at V and 0 bases at J, with 12 bases between the two ends. CDR1 SGHTA and CDR2 FQGNSA come from the germline V gene. The CDR3 is 14 amino acids. CDR3 residues: CASSPGGNSYEQYF. CDR3 DNA sequence: TGTGCCAGCAGTCCTGGCGGGAACTCCTACGAGCAGTACTTC.

This clone occurred a few times. The gene calls are TRBV3-1 (or the pseudogene TRBV3-2) and TRBJ1-2; D uncertain. Between the trimmed V and J ends, which lost 5 bases and 4 bases, there was a span of 17 bases. Germline CDR1 LGHDT, CDR2 YNNKEL (reference sequence). The CDR3 totals 15 residues. The chain's CDR3 is CASSIRVLDLYGYTF. CDR3 DNA sequence: TGTGCCAGCAGCATCCGGGTCCTCGACCTCTATGGCTACACCTTC.

This CDR3 reads CATSDVDRAETQYF. CDR3 bases: TGTGCCACCAGTGATGTGGACAGGGCAGAGACCCAGTACTTC. This chain uses TRBV24-1 with TRBJ2-5; 8 nucleotides align to TRBD1. V was pared by 3 bases and J by 4 bases, with 3 bases of the junction left unmatched. The CDR3 sequence is 14 residues long. The germline gives CDR1 KGHDR, CDR2 SFDVKD.

The gene calls are TRBV11-2 and TRBJ2-7, with a possible D match to TRBD1 (6 bases). Deletions cut 4 bases from V and 5 bases from J, with 18 bases between. The germline V gene encodes CDR1 SGHAT and CDR2 FQNNGV. The CDR3 is 15 amino acids. CDR3 DNA: TGTGCCAGCAGCTGGGTGGGGCAGGGGTTCGACGAGCAGTACTTC. Translating it yields CASSWVGQGFDEQYF.

The V gene is TRBV5-5, the J gene TRBJ2-5; TRBD1 might be the D (6 bases). The V gene's germline CDR1 is SGHKS and CDR2 YYEKEE (reference sequence). The CDR3 extends over 14 amino acids. V was cut by 3 bases and J by 3 bases, with 12 bases left in between. CDR3 loop: CASSYVRQEETQYF. The CDR3 DNA sequence: TGTGCCAGCAGCTACGTCCGACAGGAAGAGACCCAGTACTTC.

The chain has TRBV7-3 and TRBJ1-3, with TRBD1 identical over 9 bases. Germline trimming cut 0 bases from V and 8 bases from J; bases unmatched to any gene: 5. CDR1 and CDR2 from the germline V gene are SGHTA and FQGTGA. The CDR3 is made up of 15 amino acids. In DNA, the CDR3 is TGTGCCAGCAGCTTAACGGGACAGGGTACGGACACCATATATTTT. Protein: CASSLTGQGTDTIYF.

This clone was observed a single time. The chain uses TRBV7-8 and TRBJ2-1, with TRBD2 matching 14 bases. CDR3 size: 19 residues. V dropped 1 base and J dropped 2; count of bases not matched to a gene: 7. The germline CDR1 and CDR2 sequences are SGHVS and FQNEAQ. This CDR3 is CASSLVRTSGRRTYNEQFF. The CDR3 bases are TGTGCCAGCAGCTTAGTTCGGACTAGCGGGAGGCGGACCTACAATGAGCAGTTCTTC.

V usage is TRBV7-9 and J usage is TRBJ2-7, with TRBD1 matching 8 bases. Germline values: CDR1 SEHNR, CDR2 FQNEAQ (reference sequence). The length of the CDR3 is 14 residues. Trimming at V came to 2 bases and at J to 5 bases, leaving 5 bases not matched to a gene. The CDR3 loop reads CASSLTDREDEQYF. The CDR3, as DNA: TGTGCCAGCAGCTTAACGGACAGGGAGGACGAGCAGTACTTC.